Described below is a single T cell receptor (beta chain) sequence and its context. The antigen is unknown. Sequencing was performed with immunoSEQ multiplex PCR; in TCRdb, only in-frame clones are kept and a portion is missing. Among fewer than 25,000 clones listed, around 62% were seen once. This sample was taken from a study of vaccination effects on CD4 cells after COVID-19. Prior to sequencing, the ViraFEST assay stimulated PBMC with viral peptide pools, which expanded the antigen-specific CD4+ T cells. Following a roughly eleven-day culture, CD4+ T cells were purified. All vaccine recipients tested negative for nucleocapsid antibodies and had never contracted SARS-CoV-2 infection. Germline values: CDR1 SGHTS, CDR2 YDEGEE. Trimming removed 4 bases from V and 3 bases from J, with 13 bases in between. This CDR3 has 14 amino acids.

Sequencing used CD4+ T cells from PBMCs cultured with HCoV-NL63 spike peptides, obtained before COVID-19 vaccination. This TCR came from a human donor who received a COVID-19 vaccine. V is TRBV5-8 and J is TRBJ1-2; no definite D call. The CDR3: CASSLSLTHYGYTF. The DNA for the CDR3 is TGTGCCAGCAGCCTTTCTCTGACTCACTATGGCTACACCTTC. The full variable domain, its missing parts supplied by reference TRBV5-8 and TRBJ1-2, is EAGVTQSPTHLIKTRGQQATLRCSPISGHTSVYWYQQALGLGLQFLLWYDEGEERNRGNFPPRFSGRQFPNYSSELNVNALELEDSALYLCASSLSLTHYGYTFGSGTRLTVV.